This T cell receptor (beta chain) was documented in a study of blood T cell repertoires in COVID-19 (dated by TCRdb to between 2020 and 2021). Broadly, across the study: Samples from collaborators originated in the United States, Italy and Spain and spanned both the acute and convalescent phases of COVID-19. The repertoires were made available in a free public database intended to serve as a resource for research on the immune response to SARS-CoV-2. The samples were drawn from the first 160 participants of the ongoing ImmuneRACE study and from under 1,500 subjects provided by 6 global collaborators. Deeply sampled blood TCRbeta repertoires from subjects exposed to, actively infected with, or recovered from COVID-19 were included in the dataset. The prospective study material was composed of cDNA or gDNA derived from T cells, B-cell-depleted T cells, or PBMCs. Where available, HLA class I and class II types were obtained from metadata supplied by the sample provider rather than from assay-based typing. A de-identified subject ID, COVID-19 status, age in years and sex were almost always included in the sample metadata. Summary of the overall study and its limitations: How much clinical and demographic metadata was included differed by source and by participant, and the metadata was provided uncurated.

TCRbeta CDR3 regions were amplified from genomic DNA by means of the immunoSEQ Assay, a bias-controlled multiplex PCR. As for the original processing: Nucleated cell counts per sample were estimated from amplification of reference gene primers within the assay. To quantify the absolute abundance of each unique TCRbeta CDR3 rearrangement, sequence reads were collapsed and filtered. For each sample, productive Simpson clonality was calculated as the square root of Simpson's diversity index over productive rearrangements. TCRdb mirrors the immuneACCESS table, restricted to in-frame sequences. Some clones are absent from its copies; in checked studies, under half trace to an unresolved V gene, and the reason for the others is unknown. The V and J calls and the clone size are those of that table, but D and trimming were determined from the DNA. The sample yields about 89,000 clones; approximately 80% were counted once. Of the sample, under 55% falls within the top ten clones.

The germline V gene yields MDHEN for CDR1 and SYDVKM for CDR2. Between the V and J ends, shortened by 0 bases and 1 base respectively, the junction contains 7 bases. Its CDR3 holds 14 amino acids, cysteine through phenylalanine. Of all the DNA, just the CDR3 is kept, 42 bases in frame from base 1. Collaborating institutions collected whole blood in K2EDTA tubes following their own protocols. For TCRbeta analysis, collaborators shipped samples in one of three forms: frozen whole blood, isolated PBMCs, or DNA extracted from either of those sample types. Note on this clone: Its specific antigen is unknown. No clone much larger than this one lies a single base away; base qualities are absent.

The rearrangement joined TRBV28 to TRBJ2-7; 5 matching bases give a weak D call of TRBD1. Sample: peripheral blood. This TCR was recovered from a human donor in a cohort sampled during active COVID-19. The DNA sequence follows: TGTGCCAGCAGTTTATGGGACACTTCCTACGAGCAGTACTTC. The resulting protein is CASSLWDTSYEQYF. With the rest looked up from the reference TRBV28 and TRBJ2-7 genes rather than sequenced, the full variable domain is DVKVTQSSRYLVKRTGEKVFLECVQDMDHENMFWYRQDPGLGLRLIYFSYDVKMKEKGDIPEGYSVSREKKERFSLILESASTNQTSMYLCASSLWDTSYEQYFGPGTRLTVT.